The 20 T cell receptor beta chains listed next were all sequenced from one sample in a study of OX40 agonist ivuxolimab in advanced cancers. TCRdb's table, derived via immunoSEQ multiplex PCR, lists solely in-frame clones and lacks some. The sample lists about 58,000 clones, around four fifths occurring once. Sequenced material: CD4+ or CD8+ T cells sorted from blood, taken in a trial of the OX40 agonist ivuxolimab. These receptors all come from an adult with an advanced solid tumor such as melanoma, head and neck, liver or kidney cancer.

This chain links TRBV5-4 with TRBJ1-1; D unresolved. The CDR3 length is 12 residues. The germline V and J ends were trimmed by 2 bases and 1 base, with 3 bases remaining between them. Germline CDR1 and CDR2: SGHNT and YYREEE (reference sequence). The CDR3 DNA sequence: TGTGCCAGCAGCTTCAGGAACACTGAAGCTTTCTTT. It translates to CASSFRNTEAFF.

The count of this clone is one. The chain uses TRBV6-5 and TRBJ2-1; D is unclear. Per germline, CDR1 MNHEY and CDR2 SVGAGI. The CDR3 runs to 13 residues. Trimming took off 2 bases at V and 5 bases at J, with 7 bases between the two ends. The CDR3 is CASSYPDHNEQFF. The CDR3 DNA is TGTGCCAGCAGTTACCCTGACCACAATGAGCAGTTCTTC.

V usage is TRBV19 and J usage is TRBJ2-2; tentatively, D is TRBD2 (7 bases). The length of the CDR3 is 14 residues. Trimming left V 10 bases short and J 6 bases short, with 18 bases between. Germline lookup yields CDR1 LNHDA and CDR2 SQIVND (reference sequence). The CDR3 loop reads CAIKAGAEAGELFF. Written as DNA, the CDR3 is TGTGCCATCAAGGCGGGGGCAGAAGCCGGGGAGCTGTTTTTT.

The chain is built from TRBV4-3 and TRBJ2-3; D remains ambiguous. The CDR3 loop spans 15 amino acids. The ends were cut back, 0 bases at V and 2 bases at J, with 9 bases in the middle. The germline CDR1 and CDR2 sequences are LGHNA and YSLEER. The CDR3 loop reads CASSQDLGYTDTQYF. CDR3 coding DNA: TGCGCCAGCAGCCAAGATTTAGGCTACACAGATACGCAGTATTTT.

In the case of this clone: Additional DNA sequences in this sample encode the identical CDR3. The CDR3, as DNA: TGTGCCAGCAGCCCCCGGGACAGGGGTAACGAGCAGTACTTC. It is translated as CASSPRDRGNEQYF. The gene calls are TRBV7-2 and TRBJ2-7; 10 bases map to TRBD1. Unmatched junction bases numbered 6, after V lost 5 bases and J lost 5 bases. CDR3 length: 14 amino acids. Germline V lookup: CDR1 SGHTA, CDR2 FQGNSA.

The rearrangement links TRBV19 to TRBJ2-3; no firm D call. The germline V and J ends were trimmed by 0 bases and 3 bases, with 7 bases remaining between them. Germline values: CDR1 LNHDA, CDR2 SQIVND (reference sequence). CDR3 length: 14 residues. The CDR3 region is CASSIDPRTDTQYF. DNA for the CDR3: TGTGCCAGTAGTATAGACCCCAGAACAGATACGCAGTATTTT.

This chain links TRBV19 with TRBJ1-1; D unresolved. The CDR3 contains 12 residues. Germline V CDR1 and CDR2: LNHDA, SQIVND (reference sequence). The V end lost 3 bases, the J end lost 10 bases, and 12 bases lay between the germline ends. This CDR3 reads CASSISWLPAFF. In DNA, the CDR3 is TGTGCCAGTAGTATTTCTTGGCTCCCAGCTTTCTTT.

The rearrangement joins TRBV27 to TRBJ1-4; a possible D gene is TRBD1 (5 bases). The CDR3 consists of 15 residues. The germline V and J ends were trimmed by 2 bases and 8 bases, with 15 bases remaining between them. Per germline, CDR1 MNHEY and CDR2 SMNVEV (reference sequence). The DNA for the CDR3 is TGTGCCAGCAGTTTAGATTCGGGGGGGAGGGAAAAACTGTTTTTT. Its translation is CASSLDSGGREKLFF.

Written as DNA, the CDR3 is TGTGCCAGCAGGCCGGACAGGGGCCTTCACACCGGGGAGCTGTTTTTT. It codes for CASRPDRGLHTGELFF. This chain joins TRBV27 and TRBJ2-2; 9 bases are a match to TRBD1. Germline V CDR1 and CDR2: MNHEY, SMNVEV (reference sequence). V gave up 6 bases and J gave up 3 bases; unmatched junction bases: 8. CDR3 length equals 16 residues.

The V gene is TRBV27, the J gene TRBJ2-6, with D uncertain. The V end lost 1 base, the J end lost 3 bases, and 1 base lay between the germline ends. This CDR3 spans 13 amino acids. The germline gives CDR1 MNHEY, CDR2 SMNVEV (reference sequence). CDR3 DNA: TGTGCCAGCAGTTTATATGGGGCCAACGTCCTGACTTTC. It yields the protein CASSLYGANVLTF.

The CDR3 coding sequence is TGTGCCAGCAGCGTACACAGTGACACCGACTATGGCTACACCTTC. Protein: CASSVHSDTDYGYTF. The chain has TRBV9 and TRBJ1-2; D gene uncertain. The V and J ends lost 1 base and 3 bases respectively, with 13 bases between them. The length of the CDR3 is 15 residues. Germline CDR1 SGDLS, CDR2 YYNGEE.

This sequence joins TRBV9 and TRBJ2-5; TRBD2 matches at 9 bases. Germline-derived CDR1 and CDR2 are SGDLS and YYNGEE. Germline trimming cut 3 bases from V and 5 bases from J; bases unmatched to any gene: 8. This CDR3 contains 15 residues. The CDR3 loop reads CASSGGGGLAETQYF. As DNA, the CDR3 is TGTGCCAGCAGCGGCGGGGGGGGCCTCGCGGAGACCCAGTACTTC.

The chain couples TRBV30 to TRBJ2-3; 10 nucleotides align to TRBD1. Germline V gene sequence: CDR1 GTSNPN, CDR2 SVGIG (reference sequence). The CDR3 extends over 15 amino acids. The V and J ends lost 3 bases and 3 bases, in that order; junction bases with no gene match: 6. The CDR3: CAWRSRTGGTDTQYF. CDR3 sequence (DNA): TGTGCCTGGAGGTCCAGGACAGGGGGAACAGATACGCAGTATTTT. Full variable domain (rest looked up from reference TRBV30 and TRBJ2-3): SQTIHQWPATLVQPVGSPLSLECTVEGTSNPNLYWYRQAAGRGLQLLFYSVGIGQISSEVPQNLSASRPQDRQFILSSKKLLLSDSGFYLCAWRSRTGGTDTQYFGPGTRLTVL.

The chain combines TRBV6-4 with TRBJ2-2; 7 bases fit TRBD2. CDR1 and CDR2 from the germline V gene are MRHNA and SNTAGT. This CDR3 is 14 amino acids long. Trimming took 7 bases from V and 5 from J; bases not matched to a gene: 7. CDR3 in amino acids: CASKRGPGTGELFF. CDR3 nucleotide sequence: TGTGCCAGCAAGCGGGGCCCGGGGACCGGGGAGCTGTTTTTT.

The rearrangement uses TRBV19 and TRBJ2-1; the D gene could be TRBD1 or TRBD2 (6 bases each). The germline CDR1 and CDR2 sequences are LNHDA and SQIVND (reference sequence). The CDR3 runs to 19 residues. With 6 bases removed from V and 6 bases from J, the gap between germline ends came to 30 bases. The CDR3 loop reads CASRGGLAAGPTGINEQFF. The CDR3 DNA is TGTGCCAGTAGAGGGGGGCTGGCGGCAGGACCCACTGGGATCAATGAGCAGTTCTTC.

The rearrangement links TRBV19 to TRBJ1-1; tentative D call: TRBD1 (5 bases). CDR1 LNHDA and CDR2 SQIVND come from the germline V gene (reference sequence). The CDR3 has 15 amino acids. V dropped 1 base and J dropped 3 bases, with 12 bases sitting between them. The CDR3, as DNA: TGTGCCAGTAGTATAGGTCTCCTCAGGGACACTGAAGCTTTCTTT. This translates into CASSIGLLRDTEAFF. Drawing the rest from reference TRBV19 and TRBJ1-1, the complete variable domain is DGGITQSPKYLFRKEGQNVTLSCEQNLNHDAMYWYRQDPGQGLRLIYYSQIVNDFQKGDIAEGYSVSREKKESFPLTVTSAQKNPTAFYLCASSIGLLRDTEAFFGQGTRLTVV.

The chain recombines TRBV6-1 with TRBJ1-2, with TRBD1 matching 8 bases. The germline CDR1 and CDR2 sequences are MNHNS and SASEGT. CDR3 length: 14 residues. Unmatched junction bases numbered 12, after V lost 8 bases and J lost 7 bases. The CDR3 sequence is CASRTGYLSGGYTF. The CDR3 coding sequence is TGTGCCAGCCGGACAGGGTACCTTTCGGGTGGCTACACCTTC.

This clone was seen a handful of times. V usage is TRBV4-2 and J usage is TRBJ2-5; 14 bases align to TRBD2. The V and J ends lost 3 bases and 5 bases, in that order; junction bases with no gene match: 14. The CDR3 runs to 19 residues. Germline V gives CDR1 LGHNA, CDR2 YNFKEQ. The CDR3 region is CASSHQPLTSGGAGETQYF. CDR3 nucleotide sequence: TGTGCCAGCAGCCACCAACCCCTGACTAGCGGGGGGGCCGGGGAGACCCAGTACTTC.

The rearrangement links TRBV10-3 to TRBJ1-2, with 7 bases identical to TRBD1. J was trimmed by 7 bases and V by 3 bases; bases with no gene match: 8. The CDR3 length is 14 residues. Germline values: CDR1 ENHRY, CDR2 SYGVKD. CDR3 in DNA: TGTGCCATCAGTGACATCGACAGGGTGTCTGGCTACACCTTC. It specifies CAISDIDRVSGYTF.

V gene TRBV7-2 combines with J gene TRBJ1-4, with 9 bases fitting TRBD1. This CDR3 is built from 13 residues. The V gene's germline CDR1 is SGHTA and CDR2 FQGNSA. The V segment lost 6 bases and the J segment 7 bases; nucleotides outside the gene matches: 3. Here the CDR3 reads CASRGTGTEKLFF. CDR3 nucleotides: TGTGCCAGCAGGGGGACAGGGACTGAAAAACTGTTTTTT. Supplemented by reference TRBV7-2 and TRBJ1-4, the full variable domain reads GAGVSQSPSNKVTEKGKDVELRCDPISGHTALYWYRQSLGQGLEFLIYFQGNSAPDKSGLPSDRFSAERTGGSVSTLTIQRTQQEDSAVYLCASRGTGTEKLFFGSGTQLSVL.